The next 19 T cell receptor beta chains were all read from a single sample in a study of blood T cell repertoires in COVID-19. Measured with immunoSEQ multiplex PCR; TCRdb has only the in-frame clones, and not every one. The profile shows about 140,000 clones, about three quarters of them singletons. Sequencing was carried out using peripheral blood. The receptors were gathered from a woman aged 60-75 years with acute or convalescent COVID-19.

The V call is TRBV15, the J call TRBJ2-7, with TRBD2 identical over 8 bases. This CDR3 is 15 amino acids long. The V and J ends lost 6 bases and 2 bases, in that order; junction bases with no gene match: 9. The germline CDR1 and CDR2 sequences are LNHNV and YYDKDF (reference sequence). The CDR3 here is CATRATSEHTYEQYF. CDR3 DNA sequence: TGTGCCACCAGGGCGACTAGCGAGCATACCTACGAGCAGTACTTC. The full variable domain, in which reference TRBV15 and TRBJ2-7 provide the parts outside the CDR3, is DAMVIQNPRYQVTQFGKPVTLSCSQTLNHNVMYWYQQKSSQAPKLLFHYYDKDFNNEADTPDNFQSRRPNTSFCFLDIRSPGLGDTAMYLCATRATSEHTYEQYFGPGTRLTVT.

Here the CDR3 DNA reads TGTGCCAGTAGCCAAAATGGACAGTCCCTCAATGAGCAGTTCTTC. It encodes CASSQNGQSLNEQFF. V is TRBV19 and J is TRBJ2-1; tentative D call: TRBD1 (6 bases). Germline values: CDR1 LNHDA, CDR2 SQIVND (reference sequence). V was shortened by 6 bases and J by 6 bases, with 18 bases between the two germline ends. The length of the CDR3 is 15 residues.

The chain combines TRBV13 with TRBJ2-7, with D possibly TRBD1 on 6 matching bases. V lost 0 bases, J lost 3 bases, and 12 bases lay in between. Germline V gene sequence: CDR1 PRHDT, CDR2 FYEKMQ (reference sequence). The CDR3 runs to 15 residues. The CDR3: CASSLGLGQSYEQYF. CDR3 in DNA: TGTGCCAGCAGCTTAGGCCTAGGACAGAGCTACGAGCAGTACTTC.

The V and J genes are TRBV19 and TRBJ1-5; the D is unclear. Germline V CDR1 and CDR2: LNHDA, SQIVND (reference sequence). The CDR3 spans 13 residues. V lost 3 bases, J lost 5 bases, and 8 bases lay in between. As DNA, the CDR3 is TGTGCCAGTAGTATGTCAGGTTATCAGCCCCAGCATTTT. It encodes CASSMSGYQPQHF.

The chain has TRBV18 and TRBJ2-7; D remains unclear. The CDR3 runs to 14 residues. Deletions cut 2 bases from V and 3 bases from J, with 11 bases between. Germline V CDR1 and CDR2: KGHSH, LQKENI. CDR3 DNA sequence: TGTGCCAGCTCACCAAGTGGCCGAAGCTACGAGCAGTACTTC. Amino acids: CASSPSGRSYEQYF. The variable domain in full, completed from reference TRBV18 and TRBJ2-7, reads NAGVMQNPRHLVRRRGQEARLRCSPMKGHSHVYWYRQLPEEGLKFMVYLQKENIIDESGMPKERFSAEFPKEGPSILRIQQVVRGDSAAYFCASSPSGRSYEQYFGPGTRLTVT.

This chain uses TRBV7-9 with TRBJ1-4; 8 nucleotides match TRBD1. CDR1 and CDR2 (germline): SEHNR, FQNEAQ (reference sequence). The CDR3 spans 16 residues. With 3 bases clipped from V and 1 base from J, the junction kept 4 bases outside the gene matches. CDR3 in DNA: TGTGCCAGCAGCTTTACAGGGGGGCTAACTAATGAAAAACTGTTTTTT. This translates into CASSFTGGLTNEKLFF.

This clone was detected once. V gene TRBV12-3 or TRBV12-4 combines with J gene TRBJ2-2, with D unresolved. V lost 6 bases and J lost 7, with 12 bases in between. The CDR3 runs to 13 residues. CDR3 in DNA: TGTGCCAGCAGACTCAGAGAGGTCGGGGAGCTGTTTTTT. This encodes CASRLREVGELFF.

The J gene is TRBJ1-1, the V gene TRBV3-1 (or the pseudogene TRBV3-2); 7 bases agree with TRBD1. Germline V gene lookup returns CDR1 LGHDT and CDR2 YNNKEL (reference sequence). There are 12 residues in the CDR3. Trimming removed 3 bases from V and 7 bases from J; junction bases left unmatched: 2. Here the CDR3 reads CASSHPGGEAFF. CDR3 coding DNA: TGTGCCAGCAGCCATCCAGGGGGTGAAGCTTTCTTT.

This chain connects TRBV30 to TRBJ2-1, with a weak D call TRBD2 (5 bases). The germline CDR1 and CDR2 sequences are GTSNPN and SVGIG (reference sequence). CDR3 length: 13 residues. Between the trimmed V and J ends, which lost 7 bases and 4 bases, there was a span of 14 bases. The CDR3 spells CASPGGPYNEQFF. CDR3 DNA sequence: TGTGCCTCCCCTGGCGGGCCGTACAATGAGCAGTTCTTC.

The V and J genes are TRBV5-1 and TRBJ2-5; TRBD2 aligns across 8 bases. Germline trimming cut 0 bases from V and 5 bases from J; bases unmatched to any gene: 6. The germline V gene encodes CDR1 SGHRS and CDR2 YFSETQ. The CDR3 sequence is 15 residues long. DNA of the CDR3: TGCGCCAGCAGCTTGGGAGCGGGAGATGGGGAGACCCAGTACTTC. This encodes CASSLGAGDGETQYF.

The chain joins TRBV7-9 to TRBJ1-4, with 9 nucleotides matching TRBD1. Germline V gene data show CDR1 as SEHNR and CDR2 as FQNEAQ (reference sequence). With V trimmed by 1 base and J by 8 bases, 8 bases remained unmatched. CDR3 length: 16 amino acids. The CDR3 loop reads CASSLDGGQGDEKLFF. CDR3 coding DNA: TGTGCCAGCAGCTTAGACGGGGGACAGGGAGACGAAAAACTGTTTTTT.

This sequence joins TRBV10-3 and TRBJ2-2, with a weak D call TRBD2 (5 bases). V was clipped by 10 bases and J by 1 base, with 16 bases between them. Germline V gene sequence: CDR1 ENHRY, CDR2 SYGVKD. This CDR3 has 15 residues. The DNA of the CDR3 is TGTGCCACCCGGCCGGGATTTCGGAACACCGGGGAGCTGTTTTTT. Amino acid sequence: CATRPGFRNTGELFF.

The V gene is TRBV3-1 (or the pseudogene TRBV3-2), the J gene TRBJ2-1; 7 bases are shared with TRBD2. V was pared by 4 bases and J by 0 bases, with 3 bases of the junction left unmatched. Germline values: CDR1 LGHDT, CDR2 YNNKEL (reference sequence). CDR3 length: 15 amino acids. In DNA, the CDR3 is TGTGCCAGCAGCCCGTCGGGAGGCTCCTACAATGAGCAGTTCTTC. Translation gives CASSPSGGSYNEQFF.

This clone was counted between two and nine times. The chain carries TRBV9 and TRBJ1-2; a possible D gene is TRBD1 (5 bases). V dropped 0 bases and J dropped 8 bases, with 11 bases sitting between them. Germline CDR1 reads SGDLS; CDR2 reads YYNGEE. This CDR3 has 13 residues. CDR3 residues: CASSVGRQGGYTF. The CDR3 DNA is TGTGCCAGCAGCGTAGGCCGCCAGGGAGGCTACACCTTC.

V and J are TRBV6-6 and TRBJ1-2; TRBD1 might be the D (6 bases). V was pared by 2 bases and J by 2 bases, with 12 bases between. The CDR3 extends over 15 amino acids. The germline V gene has CDR1 MNHNY and CDR2 SVGAGI (reference sequence). The CDR3 here is CASSYDSGVNYGYTF. In DNA form, the CDR3 reads TGTGCCAGCAGTTACGATTCAGGGGTCAACTATGGCTACACCTTC.

This clone was observed once. V is TRBV5-1 and J is TRBJ1-2; D possibly corresponds to TRBD1 (5 bases). This CDR3 region has 14 residues. The V gene lost 5 bases and the J gene lost 2 bases, with 13 bases spanning the gap. Germline CDR1 is SGHRS and CDR2 is YFSETQ. For the CDR3, the DNA is TGCGCCAGCAGTCGGGAGGGACGGAACTATGGCTACACCTTC. It encodes CASSREGRNYGYTF. The whole variable domain, filled in from reference TRBV5-1 and TRBJ1-2, reads KAGVTQTPRYLIKTRGQQVTLSCSPISGHRSVSWYQQTPGQGLQFLFEYFSETQRNKGNFPGRFSGRQFSNSRSEMNVSTLELGDSALYLCASSREGRNYGYTFGSGTRLTVV.

V usage is TRBV11-2 and J usage is TRBJ1-1; D remains unclear. The CDR3 extends over 15 amino acids. V lost 5 bases and J 0 bases, leaving 13 bases between the germline ends. Germline V lookup: CDR1 SGHAT, CDR2 FQNNGV. The CDR3 protein is CASSQSLSLNTEAFF. CDR3 DNA: TGTGCCAGCAGCCAGTCTCTTTCACTGAACACTGAAGCTTTCTTT.

The rearrangement links TRBV19 to TRBJ1-1; D is possibly TRBD1 (5 bases). The germline CDR1 and CDR2 sequences are LNHDA and SQIVND (reference sequence). The CDR3 extends over 14 amino acids. V shed 3 bases and J shed 7 bases, with 15 bases lying between them. The CDR3 coding sequence is TGTGCCAGTAGTATTATGGGGGGTCCCCTTGAAGCTTTCTTT. Its translation: CASSIMGGPLEAFF.

The CDR3 DNA reads as TGTGCCAGTAGTCCGAGGGACAGGGTGGGCGATGAGCAGTTCTTC. It is translated as CASSPRDRVGDEQFF. The chain employs TRBV19 and TRBJ2-1; 9 bases map to TRBD1. Unmatched junction bases numbered 10, after V lost 5 bases and J lost 8 bases. There are 15 residues in the CDR3. Germline V gene data show CDR1 as LNHDA and CDR2 as SQIVND (reference sequence).